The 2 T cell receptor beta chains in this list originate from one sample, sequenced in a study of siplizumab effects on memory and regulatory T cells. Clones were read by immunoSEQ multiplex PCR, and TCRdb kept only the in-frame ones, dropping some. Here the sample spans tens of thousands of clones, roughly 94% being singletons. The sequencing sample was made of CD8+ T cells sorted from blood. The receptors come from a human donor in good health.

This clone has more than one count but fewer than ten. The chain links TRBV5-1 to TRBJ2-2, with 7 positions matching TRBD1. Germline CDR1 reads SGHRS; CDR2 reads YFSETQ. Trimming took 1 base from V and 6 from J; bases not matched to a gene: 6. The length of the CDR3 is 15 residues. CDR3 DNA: TGCGCCAGCAGCTTGATACAGGGGCTGGCCGGGGAGCTGTTTTTT. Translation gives CASSLIQGLAGELFF.

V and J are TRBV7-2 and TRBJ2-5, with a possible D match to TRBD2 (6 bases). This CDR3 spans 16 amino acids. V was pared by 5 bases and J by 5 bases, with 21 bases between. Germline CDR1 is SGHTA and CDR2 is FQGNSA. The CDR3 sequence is CASSLWGLEPPETQYF. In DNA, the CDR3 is TGTGCCAGCAGCCTCTGGGGACTGGAGCCCCCCGAGACCCAGTACTTC.